This is a list of T cell receptor beta chains from one sample in a study of blood T cell repertoires in COVID-19. The method was immunoSEQ multiplex PCR; TCRdb's version includes in-frame clones alone and lacks a portion of them. The data contain 350,000 or so clones, over 75% of them singletons. Sequenced material: peripheral blood. The receptors originated from a woman aged 25-40 years with COVID-19, enrolled during active disease. Each CDR3 is given with its conserved first and last residue. The order of the fields is V gene, clone size, D gene, J gene, CDR3 DNA, CDR3 protein. A D gene is named only where the DNA matches it firmly. Clone size appears in some rows only: once, few, many, or a class for an expanded clone.

TRBV11-2,NA,NA,TRBJ2-5,TGTGCCAGCAGCTTAGATCTAGCACTCGGTCAGGAGACCCAGTACTTC,CASSLDLALGQETQYF
TRBV6-6,NA,NA,TRBJ1-1,TGTGCCAGCAGCAGTCGGGGAGAGGACACTGAAGCTTTCTTT,CASSSRGEDTEAFF
TRBV7-7,once,NA,TRBJ2-3,TGTGCTAGCAGCCCCGGGCCAGGGTCGGCAGATACGCAGTATTTT,CASSPGPGSADTQYF
TRBV9,NA,NA,TRBJ2-5,TGTGCCAGCAGCACCCGAACAGGAGAGACCCAGTACTTC,CASSTRTGETQYF
TRBV7-2,NA,NA,TRBJ2-7,TGTGCCAGCAGCTTCGGTTGGTCGACCTACGAGCAGTACTTC,CASSFGWSTYEQYF
TRBV6-2/TRBV6-3,NA,TRBD1,TRBJ2-7,TGTGCCAGCAGCTCACCGGGACAGGGGGCCGGCTACGAGCAGTACTTC,CASSSPGQGAGYEQYF
TRBV5-1,NA,TRBD2,TRBJ2-5,TGCGCCAGCAGCCAGAAACTAGCGGGAGTTGGGGAGACCCAGTACTTC,CASSQKLAGVGETQYF
TRBV2,NA,NA,TRBJ1-3,TGTGCCAGCAATCAGATAAACACCATATATTTT,CASNQINTIYF
TRBV3-1/TRBV3-2,few,TRBD2,TRBJ2-5,TGTGCCAGCAGCCAAACTAGCGGGGTCCGGGCCCAGTACTTC,CASSQTSGVRAQYF
TRBV15,NA,NA,TRBJ2-2,TGTGCCACCAGCAGAGCGACAACGAACACCGGGGAGCTGTTTTTT,CATSRATTNTGELFF
TRBV7-2,NA,TRBD1,TRBJ2-2,TGTGCCAGCAGCGTACAGGGGGGCGGGGAGCTGTTTTTT,CASSVQGGGELFF
TRBV4-2,NA,TRBD2,TRBJ2-4,TGTGCCAGCAGCCAAGATCCAGAGACTAGCGGGAGTAGGAGAAACATTCAGTACTTC,CASSQDPETSGSRRNIQYF
TRBV28,NA,NA,TRBJ1-5,TGTGCCAGCAGCCGCTCGGACAAGGGCAATCAGCCCCAGCATTTT,CASSRSDKGNQPQHF
TRBV11-2,NA,NA,TRBJ2-3,TGTGCCAGCAGCTACTTTCCGCGTCTTAGCACAGATACGCAGTATTTT,CASSYFPRLSTDTQYF
TRBV2,NA,NA,TRBJ2-3,TGTGCCAGCAATGGCTGGCTGGCAGATACGCAGTATTTT,CASNGWLADTQYF
TRBV5-4,once,TRBD1,TRBJ2-3,TGTGCCAGCAGCTTGGCCGGCAGGGGGCCCGGCACAGATACGCAGTATTTT,CASSLAGRGPGTDTQYF
TRBV12-5,NA,NA,TRBJ1-2,TGTGCTAGTGGCATCGACAGGAACTATGGCTACACCTTC,CASGIDRNYGYTF